The present entry profiles one T cell receptor (beta chain) with its context. The target antigen is unknown. At one end, the junction sequence differs from germline, possibly due to a read error. This sample was taken from a study of T-cell memory formation after mild COVID-19. Whole-study results and caveats: CD8+ contracting clones occupied EMRA, while CD4+ ones occupied mainly CM and EM.

5'RACE primed at constant segments yielded TCR alpha and TCR beta cDNA libraries bearing sample barcodes and UMIs. Each CDR3 protein is one row after TCRdb ran MiXCR on the 5' RACE reads. The sample records approximately 400,000 distinct CDR3 sequences, about 20% being singletons. Germline V gene sequence: CDR1 SGHRS, CDR2 YFSETQ. This CDR3 comprises 15 residues. The sequence derives from a man between 18 and 35 years old who had mild COVID-19 (a few samples of this study predate the infection). Cell type and time point are not known. The chain links TRBV5-1 to TRBJ2-6, with a weak D call TRBD2 (5 bases). Sequencing input: PBMCs or a T cell subset sorted from them (not recorded which). The CDR3 sequence is CASCLDFSGANVLTF. For the CDR3, the DNA is TGCGCCAGCTGCTTGGACTTCTCTGGGGCCAACGTCCTGACTTTC. The complete variable domain, with remaining parts taken from reference TRBV5-1 and TRBJ2-6, reads KAGVTQTPRYLIKTRGQQVTLSCSPISGHRSVSWYQQTPGQGLQFLFEYFSETQRNKGNFPGRFSGRQFSNSRSEMNVSTLELGDSALYLCASCLDFSGANVLTFGAGSRLTVL.